The 23 T cell receptor beta chains reported below all come from one sample, sequenced in a study of T cell responses to AZD1222 COVID-19 vaccine. Data came from immunoSEQ multiplex PCR; TCRdb stores just in-frame clones and leaves some out. In the table there are more than 110,000 clones, roughly 90% of which are singletons. Material: peripheral blood, obtained on day 0 of AZD1222 vaccination. Receptors were obtained from an adult in good health.

The V gene is TRBV27, the J gene TRBJ2-5; D perhaps matches TRBD2 (6 bases). Germline V gene data show CDR1 as MNHEY and CDR2 as SMNVEV (reference sequence). The CDR3 is 15 amino acids. With 4 bases removed from V and 3 bases from J, the gap between germline ends came to 15 bases. The CDR3 sequence is CASSWDWTDKETQYF. CDR3 DNA: TGTGCCAGCAGTTGGGACTGGACTGACAAAGAGACCCAGTACTTC.

This clone has only one observation. V and J are TRBV7-9 and TRBJ1-1, with D tentatively TRBD1 (5 bases). The CDR3 has 14 residues. V was trimmed by 4 bases and J by 0 bases, leaving 9 bases between them. Germline CDR1 SEHNR, CDR2 FQNEAQ (reference sequence). Written as DNA, the CDR3 is TGTGCCAGCAGCTACGCGACAGTGAACACTGAAGCTTTCTTT. It yields the protein CASSYATVNTEAFF.

The V gene is TRBV7-2, the J gene TRBJ1-3; D uncertain. This CDR3 comprises 15 residues. Between the trimmed V and J ends, which lost 5 bases and 1 base, there was a span of 12 bases. Germline-derived CDR1 and CDR2 are SGHTA and FQGNSA. The CDR3 sequence: CASSLNLGSGNTIYF. CDR3 in DNA: TGTGCCAGCAGCCTTAACTTGGGGTCTGGAAACACCATATATTTT.

The rearrangement links TRBV30 to TRBJ1-6; D possibly corresponds to TRBD1 (5 bases). Looked up from germline, CDR1 is GTSNPN and CDR2 is SVGIG (reference sequence). The CDR3 covers 13 residues. Trimming shortened V by 8 bases and J by 3 bases, and 11 bases separated the two germline ends. The CDR3 bases are TGTGCCGGGGGACTGCACTATAATTCACCCCTCCACTTT. Encoded protein: CAGGLHYNSPLHF.

The chain uses TRBV12-3 or TRBV12-4 and TRBJ1-4; D ambiguous. Trimming pared 6 bases from V and 5 bases from J, leaving 7 bases between. This CDR3 is built from 12 residues. CDR3 DNA: TGTGCCAGCAGACCGCCGAATGAAAAACTGTTTTTT. It translates to CASRPPNEKLFF.

The genes are TRBV5-1 and TRBJ1-2; D is unclear. V lost 0 bases and J lost 0, with 6 bases in between. The CDR3 runs 14 residues. Germline lookup yields CDR1 SGHRS and CDR2 YFSETQ. As DNA, the CDR3 is TGCGCCAGCAGCTTGGCCGGTACTAACTATGGCTACACCTTC. This sequence encodes CASSLAGTNYGYTF.

The chain has TRBV3-1 (or the pseudogene TRBV3-2) and TRBJ1-2; 10 bases are shared with TRBD1. Trimming removed 5 bases from V and 8 bases from J; junction bases left unmatched: 11. The CDR3 runs 15 residues. From germline, CDR1 is LGHDT and CDR2 YNNKEL (reference sequence). CDR3 residues: CASSFPGQGRPGYTF. In DNA, the CDR3 is TGTGCCAGCAGCTTCCCGGGACAGGGGCGGCCAGGCTACACCTTC.

The V call is TRBV18, the J call TRBJ1-6; D remains unclear. CDR3 length: 13 residues. CDR1 and CDR2 (germline): KGHSH, LQKENI. Trimming removed 3 bases at V and 6 bases at J, with 6 bases between. The CDR3 is CASSPDRNSPLHF. The CDR3 DNA sequence: TGTGCCAGCTCACCCGACCGTAATTCACCCCTCCACTTT.

The chain has TRBV11-3 and TRBJ2-1; TRBD2 aligns across 8 bases. Germline assignment: CDR1 SGHNT and CDR2 YENEEA. Trimming at V came to 5 bases and at J to 1 base, leaving 1 base not matched to a gene. CDR3 length: 14 residues. The CDR3 reads CASSPGGSYNEQFF. The CDR3 nucleotides read TGTGCCAGCAGCCCGGGGGGGTCCTACAATGAGCAGTTCTTC.

This clone appeared once. The rearrangement links TRBV15 to TRBJ1-1, with unresolved D. CDR3 length: 11 residues. Per the germline V gene, CDR1 is LNHNV and CDR2 is YYDKDF (reference sequence). Trimming stripped 4 bases from V and 2 bases from J, with 2 bases between. CDR3 residues: CATSINTEAFF. In DNA, the CDR3 is TGTGCCACCAGCATCAACACTGAAGCTTTCTTT.

The rearrangement joins TRBV7-9 to TRBJ2-7, with TRBD1 matching over 9 bases. The germline gives CDR1 SEHNR, CDR2 FQNEAQ (reference sequence). The CDR3 has 15 residues. V shed 1 base and J 0 bases; nucleotides not matched to a gene: 1. The chain's CDR3 is CASSLGDRASYEQYF. The CDR3 DNA reads TGTGCCAGCAGCTTAGGGGACAGGGCCTCCTACGAGCAGTACTTC.

This chain joins TRBV30 and TRBJ2-1; unclear D gene. CDR1 and CDR2 from the germline V gene are GTSNPN and SVGIG (reference sequence). Deletions cut 3 bases from V and 0 bases from J, with 6 bases between. This CDR3 contains 13 residues. The CDR3 DNA reads TGTGCCTGGAGGACCAGCTCCTACAATGAGCAGTTCTTC. As protein: CAWRTSSYNEQFF.

The rearrangement links TRBV3-1 (or the pseudogene TRBV3-2) to TRBJ2-2, with TRBD2 matching 9 bases. Trimming cost V 1 base and J 2 bases; bases outside gene matches: 5. Germline values: CDR1 LGHDT, CDR2 YNNKEL (reference sequence). This CDR3 has 17 amino acids. As DNA, the CDR3 is TGTGCCAGCAGCCAAGTGCCTAGCGGGATAAACACCGGGGAGCTGTTTTTT. This codes for CASSQVPSGINTGELFF.

V usage is TRBV7-3 and J usage is TRBJ2-2; 9 bases map to TRBD2. The CDR3 sequence is 15 residues long. The J segment lost 2 bases and the V segment lost 5 bases, leaving 3 bases of the junction unmatched. Germline assignment: CDR1 SGHTA and CDR2 FQGTGA. The CDR3 region has the DNA TGTGCCAGCAGCAGTAGCGGGGGAAACACCGGGGAGCTGTTTTTT. The encoded protein is CASSSSGGNTGELFF.

This chain uses TRBV7-2 with TRBJ1-1; the match to TRBD1 covers 9 bases. V lost 4 bases to trimming and J lost 4 bases; unmatched junction nucleotides: 13. The CDR3 has 17 residues. The germline gives CDR1 SGHTA, CDR2 FQGNSA. The CDR3 nucleotides read TGTGCCAGCAGCTCTACAGGGGGCTTTGTATTGGGCACTGAAGCTTTCTTT. It encodes CASSSTGGFVLGTEAFF.

This chain connects TRBV9 to TRBJ1-2; possible D gene TRBD1, 5 bases. Trimming left V 5 bases short and J 4 bases short, with 21 bases between. This CDR3 has 16 residues. CDR1 is SGDLS, CDR2 YYNGEE, per germline. CDR3 residues: CASSSPRRSGPYGYTF. CDR3 nucleotides: TGTGCCAGCAGTTCCCCGAGGAGGTCAGGGCCCTATGGCTACACCTTC.

V usage is TRBV7-2 and J usage is TRBJ1-1; TRBD1 matches at 7 bases. The V gene's germline CDR1 is SGHTA and CDR2 FQGNSA. The J segment lost 9 bases and the V segment lost 4 bases, leaving 8 bases of the junction unmatched. This CDR3 has 13 residues. The CDR3 DNA is TGTGCCAGCAGCTCAAGACAGGGCGGTAAAGCTTTCTTT. This encodes CASSSRQGGKAFF. The full variable domain, with the rest looked up from reference TRBV7-2 and TRBJ1-1, is GAGVSQSPSNKVTEKGKDVELRCDPISGHTALYWYRQSLGQGLEFLIYFQGNSAPDKSGLPSDRFSAERTGGSVSTLTIQRTQQEDSAVYLCASSSRQGGKAFFGQGTRLTVV.

The gene calls are TRBV11-3 and TRBJ1-2, with TRBD1 matching 7 bases. The V gene end was trimmed by 5 bases and the J gene end by 1 base; junction bases not matched to a gene: 7. The CDR3 consists of 15 residues. Germline CDR1 and CDR2: SGHNT and YENEEA. The CDR3 reads CASSTRTGVNYGYTF. Here the CDR3 DNA reads TGTGCCAGCAGCACCCGGACAGGAGTTAACTATGGCTACACCTTC.

The chain couples TRBV6-6 to TRBJ1-2; D is unresolved. The germline V gene encodes CDR1 MNHNY and CDR2 SVGAGI (reference sequence). CDR3 length: 10 amino acids. Between the trimmed V and J ends, which lost 7 bases and 7 bases, there was a span of 7 bases. The CDR3 DNA reads TGTGCCAGCACCCGACGTGGCTACACCTTC. Translated, it gives CASTRRGYTF.

This chain connects TRBV29-1 to TRBJ2-5; tentatively, D is TRBD1 (6 bases). V was shortened by 4 bases and J by 3 bases, with 9 bases between the two germline ends. CDR3 size: 12 residues. Germline V CDR1 and CDR2: SQVTM, ANQGSEA. The chain's CDR3 is CSVGNREETQYF. DNA of the CDR3: TGCAGCGTTGGGAACAGGGAAGAGACCCAGTACTTC.

J is TRBJ1-3 and V is TRBV6-6; D is possibly TRBD1 (6 bases). The CDR3 is made up of 13 amino acids. CDR1 and CDR2 from the germline V gene are MNHNY and SVGAGI (reference sequence). The V gene lost 5 bases and the J gene lost 13 bases, with 18 bases spanning the gap. DNA of the CDR3: TGTGCCAGCAGTCAACAGGAGGGGGTGGTTATATATTTT. Translation gives CASSQQEGVVIYF.

A word on this clone: At the DNA level, this CDR3 is encoded by other sequences in the same sample as well. The chain combines TRBV9 with TRBJ1-3; D gene unclear. The germline CDR1 and CDR2 sequences are SGDLS and YYNGEE. This CDR3 contains 12 residues. V was cut by 0 bases and J by 3 bases, with 1 base left in between. The CDR3 DNA reads as TGTGCCAGCAGCGTAGGTGGAAACACCATATATTTT. Translation gives CASSVGGNTIYF.

The rearrangement joins TRBV11-3 to TRBJ1-2, with TRBD1 matching 9 bases. The CDR3 spans 14 residues. CDR1 SGHNT and CDR2 YENEEA come from the germline V gene. J lost 5 bases, V lost 5 bases, and 6 bases had no gene match. The CDR3 spells CASSGQGRNYGYTF. In DNA form, the CDR3 reads TGTGCCAGCAGCGGACAGGGGAGGAATTATGGCTACACCTTC.